This TCR beta chain stems from a study of blood T cell repertoires in COVID-19. Study-wide context: Nucleic acid was either cDNA or gDNA, and it came from T cells, B-cell-depleted T cells, or PBMCs.

This clone was counted a single time. Trimming cost V 7 bases and J 5 bases; bases outside gene matches: 9. This CDR3 is built from 14 residues. CDR1 SNHLY and CDR2 FYNNEI come from the germline V gene. Original data processing: Estimated nucleated cell counts came from reference gene primer amplification. Generated by immunoSEQ multiplex PCR, the TCRdb table keeps only in-frame clones and is missing some. V and J calls and clone size are given by that table; D and trimming were obtained from the DNA. Counted here are 84,000 or so clones, roughly 80% occurring once; the ten biggest clones make up roughly 10%.

The sequence was obtained from a woman in her 70s with active or convalescent COVID-19. The V call is TRBV2, the J call TRBJ1-1, with 8 bases fitting TRBD1. The specimen was peripheral blood. In DNA, the CDR3 is TGTGCCAGCACCAGAGGACAGGGAGGTACTGAAGCTTTCTTT. Translating gives CASTRGQGGTEAFF.